The next 2 T cell receptor beta chains were all read from a single sample in a study of CD8+CD57+ T cells in acquired aplastic anemia. All patients picked for sequencing had shown, by flow cytometry, an expansion of CD8+CD57+ cells. The use of genomic DNA as template underpinned the TCR beta VDJ and CDR3 profiling. TCRdb fed the reads into MiXCR, producing one record per CDR3 protein. The sample shows fewer than 200,000 distinct CDR3 sequences, approximately 48% of them seen only once. Sequencing input: sorted CD4+, CD8+, or CD8+CD57+ T cells (not recorded which) from PBMCs. Receptor source: a human donor with aplastic anemia.

The chain uses TRBV4-1 and TRBJ2-7; TRBD2 matches 13 bases. The CDR3 is 16 amino acids. Per the germline V gene, CDR1 is MGHRA and CDR2 is YSYEKL. V lost 5 bases, J lost 6 bases, and 10 bases stayed unmatched. The CDR3 spells CASSGPTSGRLSEQYF. For the CDR3, the DNA is TGCGCCAGCAGCGGACCGACTAGCGGGAGGTTAAGCGAGCAGTACTTC.

This clonotype was detected only a few times. The chain combines TRBV25-1 with TRBJ1-6; the match to TRBD1 covers 11 bases. CDR1 and CDR2 from the germline V gene are MGHDK and SYGVNS. The length of the CDR3 is 18 residues. Trimming at V came to 3 bases and at J to 6 bases, leaving 10 bases not matched to a gene. CDR3 in amino acids: CASSDPGTGGGTNSPLHF. CDR3 DNA sequence: TGTGCCAGCAGTGATCCCGGGACAGGGGGGGGTACTAATTCACCCCTCCACTTT. The full variable domain, in which reference TRBV25-1 and TRBJ1-6 provide the parts outside the CDR3, is EADIYQTPRYLVIGTGKKITLECSQTMGHDKMYWYQQDPGMELHLIHYSYGVNSTEKGDLSSESTVSRIRTEHFPLTLESARPSHTSQYLCASSDPGTGGGTNSPLHFGNGTRLTVT.